Listed below are T cell receptor beta chains from one sample, sequenced in a study of a mutant IDH1 vaccine in newly diagnosed glioma. TCRdb's table, derived via immunoSEQ multiplex PCR, lists solely in-frame clones and lacks some. Of tens of thousands of clones listed, around 79% are singletons. The antigens these receptors bind are not known. The specimen comprised PBMCs, sampled from a glioma patient whose treatment included an IDH1 peptide vaccine. These receptors were obtained from a man aged 35 to 55 with glioma. The conserved cysteine and the conserved F or W are not part of the CDR3 here. Fields, in order: J gene, V gene, CDR3 length, CDR3 protein.

j_gene: TRBJ2-1; v_gene: TRBV7-6; len: 15; CDR3aa: ASSFLAGVLTNNEQF
j_gene: TRBJ2-1; v_gene: TRBV19; len: 11; CDR3aa: ASSIGPDNEQF
j_gene: TRBJ1-4; v_gene: TRBV29-1; len: 11; CDR3aa: SYKQNPNEKLF
j_gene: TRBJ1-2; v_gene: TRBV7-2; len: 12; CDR3aa: ASSLGGTAYGYT
j_gene: TRBJ2-1; v_gene: TRBV5-1; len: 13; CDR3aa: ASSLAGSSYNEQF
j_gene: TRBJ1-5; v_gene: TRBV19; len: 14; CDR3aa: ASSPVPGFSNQPQH
j_gene: TRBJ1-1; v_gene: TRBV5-4; len: 12; CDR3aa: ASSPRPMNTEAF
j_gene: TRBJ1-5; v_gene: TRBV7-9; len: 12; CDR3aa: ASSDGSSNQPQH
j_gene: TRBJ2-3; v_gene: TRBV28; len: 11; CDR3aa: ASRPTGTDTQY
j_gene: TRBJ1-4; v_gene: TRBV7-2; len: 13; CDR3aa: ASSRGTAHNEKLF
j_gene: TRBJ1-4; v_gene: TRBV9; len: 11; CDR3aa: ASSVDSGEKLF
j_gene: TRBJ2-1; v_gene: TRBV11-3; len: 14; CDR3aa: ASSPSSGPRIYEQF
j_gene: TRBJ2-5; v_gene: TRBV7-2; len: 14; CDR3aa: ASSLQAAEHQETQY
j_gene: TRBJ1-2; v_gene: TRBV20-1; len: 8; CDR3aa: SAFVYGYT
j_gene: TRBJ2-7; v_gene: TRBV11-2; len: 12; CDR3aa: ASSFGTSLGEQY
j_gene: TRBJ1-1; v_gene: TRBV10-2; len: 10; CDR3aa: ASSSVYTEAF
j_gene: TRBJ2-1; v_gene: TRBV30; len: 14; CDR3aa: AWSVSGLASYNEQF
j_gene: TRBJ1-5; v_gene: TRBV5-8; len: 15; CDR3aa: ASSLARNSNSNQPQH
j_gene: TRBJ1-3; v_gene: TRBV9; len: 14; CDR3aa: ASSVGPTEAGNTIY
j_gene: TRBJ2-5; v_gene: TRBV7-8; len: 13; CDR3aa: ASSPRDSRRETQY
j_gene: TRBJ2-7; v_gene: TRBV10-3; len: 11; CDR3aa: ASSLHKTYEQY
j_gene: TRBJ2-3; v_gene: TRBV12-5; len: 11; CDR3aa: ASAVDYTDTQY
j_gene: TRBJ2-5; v_gene: TRBV7-9; len: 10; CDR3aa: ASSPLGEAQY
j_gene: TRBJ2-5; v_gene: TRBV5-6; len: 9; CDR3aa: ASSWRETQY
j_gene: TRBJ2-3; v_gene: TRBV11-3; len: 14; CDR3aa: ASSGTGQRSTDTQY
j_gene: TRBJ1-2; v_gene: TRBV10-2; len: 11; CDR3aa: ASSESTHTSYT
j_gene: TRBJ1-2; v_gene: TRBV5-1; len: 13; CDR3aa: ASSTSGTLNYGYT
j_gene: TRBJ1-4; v_gene: TRBV5-4; len: 13; CDR3aa: ASSLAGAGNEKLF
j_gene: TRBJ2-2; v_gene: TRBV5-8; len: 13; CDR3aa: ASSSFAADTGELF
j_gene: TRBJ2-2; v_gene: TRBV5-4; len: 13; CDR3aa: ASSLGAGPAGELF
j_gene: TRBJ2-1; v_gene: TRBV5-1; len: 13; CDR3aa: ASSLETGTYNEQF
j_gene: TRBJ1-2; v_gene: TRBV13; len: 13; CDR3aa: ASSLDTGTYYGYT
j_gene: TRBJ2-7; v_gene: TRBV7-9; len: 11; CDR3aa: ASSPTLGTEQY
j_gene: TRBJ2-3; v_gene: TRBV30; len: 12; CDR3aa: AWRWSGSTDTQY
j_gene: TRBJ2-7; v_gene: TRBV7-9; len: 13; CDR3aa: ASSPGGGRRDEQY
j_gene: TRBJ1-6; v_gene: TRBV5-1; len: 12; CDR3aa: ASSLGGVGSPLH
j_gene: TRBJ2-1; v_gene: TRBV7-8; len: 15; CDR3aa: ASGPVGGSSSYNEQF
j_gene: TRBJ2-3; v_gene: TRBV9; len: 15; CDR3aa: ASSAGTGQGITDTQY
j_gene: TRBJ2-2; v_gene: TRBV29-1; len: 13; CDR3aa: SVGQGPSNTGELF
j_gene: TRBJ1-1; v_gene: TRBV18; len: 14; CDR3aa: ASSPPLGAKNTEAF
j_gene: TRBJ1-1; v_gene: TRBV2; len: 11; CDR3aa: ASREDPNTEAF
j_gene: TRBJ2-2; v_gene: TRBV5-6; len: 15; CDR3aa: ASSAEDSSYNTGELF
j_gene: TRBJ2-2; v_gene: TRBV18; len: 10; CDR3aa: ASSLGSGELF
j_gene: TRBJ2-3; v_gene: TRBV6-1; len: 17; CDR3aa: ASSELNSGSWTGTDTQY
j_gene: TRBJ2-3; v_gene: TRBV11-3; len: 14; CDR3aa: ASSKGTSGRSDTQY
j_gene: TRBJ2-1; v_gene: TRBV27; len: 13; CDR3aa: ASSLRAGAASEQF
j_gene: TRBJ1-6; v_gene: TRBV27; len: 12; CDR3aa: ASSSGFDNSPLH
j_gene: TRBJ2-5; v_gene: TRBV5-1; len: 11; CDR3aa: ASSQDRGETQY